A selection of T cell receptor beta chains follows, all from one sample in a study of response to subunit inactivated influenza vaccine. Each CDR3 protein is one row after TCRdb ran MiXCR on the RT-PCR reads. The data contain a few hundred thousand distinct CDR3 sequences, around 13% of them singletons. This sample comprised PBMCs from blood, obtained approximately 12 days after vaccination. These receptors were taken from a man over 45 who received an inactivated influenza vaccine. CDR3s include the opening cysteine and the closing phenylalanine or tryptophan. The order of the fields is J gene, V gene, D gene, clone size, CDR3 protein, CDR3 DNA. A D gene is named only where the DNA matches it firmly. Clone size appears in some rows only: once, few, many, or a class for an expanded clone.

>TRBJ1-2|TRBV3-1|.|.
CASSQVRANYGYTF
TGTGCCAGCAGCCAAGTACGAGCTAACTATGGCTACACCTTC
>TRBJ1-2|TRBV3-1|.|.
CASSQEGARRSYGYTF
TGTGCCAGCAGCCAAGAGGGCGCAAGGAGGTCCTATGGCTACACCTTC
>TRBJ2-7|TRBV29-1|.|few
CSVVLMRDEQYF
TGCAGCGTTGTGCTCATGCGGGACGAGCAGTACTTC
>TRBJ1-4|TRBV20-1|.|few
CSASPTGVRVATNEKLFF
TGCAGTGCTAGCCCCACGGGGGTAAGAGTTGCAACTAATGAAAAACTGTTTTTT
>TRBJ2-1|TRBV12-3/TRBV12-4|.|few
CASSHAGFSQPSYNEQFF
TGTGCCAGCAGTCACGCCGGGTTTTCGCAGCCCTCCTACAATGAGCAGTTCTTC
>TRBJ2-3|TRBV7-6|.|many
CASSLGGYGGDTQYF
TGTGCCAGCAGCTTAGGGGGGTACGGGGGTGATACGCAGTATTTT
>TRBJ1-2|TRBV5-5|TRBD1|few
CASSSHNRGPNYGYTF
TGTGCCAGCAGCTCACATAACAGGGGGCCCAACTATGGCTACACCTTC
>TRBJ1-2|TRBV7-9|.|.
CASSLDGDLTNYGYTF
TGTGCCAGCAGCTTGGACGGAGATCTAACTAACTATGGCTACACCTTC
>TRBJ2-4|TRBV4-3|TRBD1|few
CASSQDFRTGGRIQYF
TGCGCCAGCAGCCAAGACTTCCGGACAGGGGGGCGCATTCAGTACTTC
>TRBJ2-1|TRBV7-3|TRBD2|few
CASSSGTSGSSYNEQFF
TGTGCCAGCAGCTCAGGGACTAGCGGGAGCTCCTACAATGAGCAGTTCTTC
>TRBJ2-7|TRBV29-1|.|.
CSVEGGPPTYEQYF
TGCAGCGTTGAGGGGGGGCCCCCTACCTACGAGCAGTACTTC
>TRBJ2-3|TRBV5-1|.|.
CASSPDGRRNTDTQYF
TGCGCCAGCAGCCCCGACGGGCGGAGAAACACAGATACGCAGTATTTT
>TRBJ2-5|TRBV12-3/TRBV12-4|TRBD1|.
CASSLGQGGPETQYF
TGTGCCAGCAGTTTGGGACAGGGGGGCCCGGAGACCCAGTACTTC
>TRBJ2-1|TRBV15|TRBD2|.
CATSRGRETRYEQFF
TGTGCCACCAGCAGGGGGAGGGAAACCCGGTATGAGCAGTTCTTC
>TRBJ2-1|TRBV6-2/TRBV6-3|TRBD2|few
CASSYSLSGRMANEQFF
TGTGCCAGCAGTTACTCCTTAAGCGGGAGGATGGCAAATGAGCAGTTCTTC
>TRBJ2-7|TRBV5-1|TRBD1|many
CASSFGAQGAVYEQYF
TGCGCCAGCAGCTTCGGCGCACAGGGGGCTGTCTACGAGCAGTACTTC
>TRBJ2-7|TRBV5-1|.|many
CASSLGPAAGTSSYEQYF
TGCGCCAGCAGCTTGGGTCCCGCGGCGGGAACTAGCTCCTACGAGCAGTACTTC
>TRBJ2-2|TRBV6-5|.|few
CASSYPRAGNTGELFF
TGTGCCAGCAGTTACCCGAGGGCAGGGAACACCGGGGAGCTGTTTTTT
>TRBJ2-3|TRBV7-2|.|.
CASSWAGAKDTQYF
TGTGCCAGCAGCTGGGCAGGGGCAAAAGATACGCAGTATTTT
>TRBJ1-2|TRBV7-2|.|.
CASSLEGGGYGYTF
TGTGCCAGCAGCTTAGAGGGAGGAGGCTATGGCTACACCTTC
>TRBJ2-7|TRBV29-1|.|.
CSAALRTDREQYF
TGCAGCGCAGCACTAAGGACAGACAGGGAGCAGTACTTC
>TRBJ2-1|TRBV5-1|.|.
CASSVGAPWDEQFF
TGCGCCAGCAGCGTTGGGGCACCCTGGGATGAGCAGTTCTTC
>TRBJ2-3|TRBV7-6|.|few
CASSPGVGGSDTQYF
TGTGCCAGCAGCCCCGGCGTAGGAGGGTCAGATACGCAGTATTTT
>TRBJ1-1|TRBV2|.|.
CASSDRITAFF
TGTGCCAGCAGTGACAGGATCACGGCTTTCTTT
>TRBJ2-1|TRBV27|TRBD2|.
CASTQGTSGIGEQFF
TGTGCCAGCACGCAAGGGACTAGCGGGATCGGCGAGCAGTTCTTC
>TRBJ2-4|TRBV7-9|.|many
CASSLGLAKNIQYF
TGTGCCAGCAGCTTGGGATTAGCCAAAAACATTCAGTACTTC
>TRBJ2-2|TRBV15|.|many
CATSRGGFGTGELFF
TGTGCCACCAGCAGAGGGGGGTTTGGCACCGGGGAGCTGTTTTTT
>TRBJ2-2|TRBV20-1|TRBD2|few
CSARILAGVSNTGELFF
TGCAGTGCTAGAATTCTAGCGGGGGTCTCGAACACCGGGGAGCTGTTTTTT
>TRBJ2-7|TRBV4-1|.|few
CASSQGRGNYEQYF
TGCGCCAGCAGCCAGGGACGCGGAAACTACGAGCAGTACTTC
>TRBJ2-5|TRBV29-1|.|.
CSVGKGRTIQETQYF
TGCAGCGTTGGTAAGGGACGCACCATACAAGAGACCCAGTACTTC
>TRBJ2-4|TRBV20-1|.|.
CSAPGGLAKNIQYF
TGCAGTGCTCCCGGCGGGCTAGCCAAAAACATTCAGTACTTC
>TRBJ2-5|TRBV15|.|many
CATSRDVETQYF
TGTGCCACCAGCAGAGATGTCGAGACCCAGTACTTC
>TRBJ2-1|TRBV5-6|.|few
CASSLIYQNEQFF
TGTGCCAGCAGCTTAATTTACCAGAATGAGCAGTTCTTC
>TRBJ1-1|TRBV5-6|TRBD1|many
CASSRTGERTEAFF
TGTGCCAGCAGCCGGACAGGGGAGAGGACTGAAGCTTTCTTT
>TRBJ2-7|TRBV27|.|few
CASSLIGGNYEQYF
TGTGCCAGCAGTTTAATCGGCGGGAACTACGAGCAGTACTTC
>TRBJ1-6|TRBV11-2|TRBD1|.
CASSLEDRGNSPLHF
TGTGCCAGCAGCTTAGAGGACAGGGGCAATTCACCCCTCCACTTT
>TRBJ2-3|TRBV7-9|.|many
CASNHVGYTDTQYF
TGTGCCAGCAACCACGTAGGATACACAGATACGCAGTATTTT
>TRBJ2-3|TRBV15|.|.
CATSRSPLGDTQYF
TGTGCCACCAGCAGAAGCCCCCTAGGGGATACGCAGTATTTT
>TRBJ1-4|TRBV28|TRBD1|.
CASRQGALNEKLFF
TGTGCCAGCAGACAGGGGGCCCTGAATGAAAAACTGTTTTTT
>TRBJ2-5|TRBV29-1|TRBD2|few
CSVSSGMNQETQYF
TGCAGCGTCAGTAGCGGGATGAACCAAGAGACCCAGTACTTC
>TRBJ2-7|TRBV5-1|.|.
CASSLGVGRRYEQYF
TGCGCCAGCAGCTTGGGCGTGGGGCGCCGCTACGAGCAGTACTTC
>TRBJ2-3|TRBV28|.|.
CASSSQRYTEYF
TGTGCCAGCAGTTCCCAGAGGTATACGGAGTATTTT
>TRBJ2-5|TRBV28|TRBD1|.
CASRQIYRGETQYF
TGTGCCAGCAGGCAAATATACAGGGGGGAGACCCAGTACTTC